This T cell receptor beta chain emerged from a study of circulating and synovial CD4+ cells in juvenile arthritis. On this clone: Its antigen is not identified.

Study conclusions and caveats: Compared with bulk blood, circulating pathogenic-like lymphocytes shared substantially more CDR3 sequences with synovial T cells.

The germline V and J ends were trimmed by 2 bases and 10 bases, with 12 bases remaining between them. CDR3 length: 13 amino acids. Germline V gives CDR1 KGHSH, CDR2 LQKENI. Repertoires were generated with immunoSEQ multiplex PCR, while TCRdb's copy carries only in-frame clones and drops some. Here the sample spans about 3,200 clones, approximately 82% being singletons. V and J are TRBV18 and TRBJ2-1; maybe TRBD1 (6 bases). This receptor was identified in a human donor with juvenile idiopathic arthritis. The sequencing input was CD4+ T cells from synovial fluid. The CDR3 nucleotides are TGTGCCAGCTCACCAATCTCAGGGGAGGAGCAGTTCTTC. This gives the protein CASSPISGEEQFF.